This section outlines one T cell receptor (beta chain) sequence together with its context. The data originate from a study of blood T cell repertoires in COVID-19. Looking at the study overall: PBMCs, B-cell-depleted T cells, or T cells provided the cDNA or gDNA that made up the material.

The table came from immunoSEQ multiplex PCR; TCRdb's copy has only in-frame clones and leaves some out. The repertoire consists of some 97,000 clones, with about 77% occurring once and the leading ten covering roughly a third. Germline CDR1 and CDR2: MNHEY and SVGAGI. Trimming took 4 bases from V and 7 from J; bases not matched to a gene: 4. This CDR3 has 14 residues. V is TRBV6-5 and J is TRBJ1-4; 9 bases agree with TRBD1. The sequence was collected from an older man with active or convalescent COVID-19. Material for sequencing was peripheral blood. DNA of the CDR3: TGTGCCAGCAGTTCCGGGACAGGGTCTGAAAAACTGTTTTTT. Its translation: CASSSGTGSEKLFF.